What follows are 24 T cell receptor beta chains derived from one specimen sequenced in a study of blood T cell repertoires in COVID-19. Assay: immunoSEQ multiplex PCR; the TCRdb copy retains only in-frame clones and omits some. Of 250,000 to 300,000 clones in the sample, around nine tenths are singletons; the top ten hold about 2%. Sequencing was carried out using PBMCs or T cells enriched from blood (not recorded which). These TCRs come from a woman aged 55-70 years who had recovered from COVID-19.

V is TRBV10-2 and J is TRBJ2-7; 11 positions match TRBD2. V lost 8 bases and J lost 3; bases outside the gene matches: 3. The CDR3 runs to 13 residues. CDR1 and CDR2 (germline): WSHSY, SAAADI. The CDR3 DNA reads TGCGCCAGCGGGACTAGCGGTTACTACGAGCAGTACTTC. Protein product: CASGTSGYYEQYF.

On this clone itself: Within the sample, other DNA sequences also encode this same CDR3. The V call is TRBV24-1, the J call TRBJ2-1, with 13 bases identical to TRBD2. J was trimmed by 3 bases and V by 4 bases; bases with no gene match: 5. The CDR3 consists of 17 residues. Per the germline V gene, CDR1 is KGHDR and CDR2 is SFDVKD. CDR3 nucleotides: TGTGCCACCAGTGACCTCGGACTAGCGGGGGACTACAATGAGCAGTTCTTC. Its protein is CATSDLGLAGDYNEQFF.

CDR3 DNA: TGTGCCAGCAGCCCCGCACAGGGCGGCTATGGCTACACCTTC. Its protein is CASSPAQGGYGYTF. V is TRBV5-4 and J is TRBJ1-2, with a possible D match to TRBD1 (6 bases). Per germline, CDR1 SGHNT and CDR2 YYREEE (reference sequence). Trimming removed 4 bases at V and 4 bases at J, with 14 bases between. This CDR3 has 14 amino acids.

The V call is TRBV5-1, the J call TRBJ2-7; TRBD2 might be the D (6 bases). The CDR3 loop spans 13 amino acids. The germline V and J ends were trimmed by 2 bases and 2 bases, with 8 bases remaining between them. Germline CDR1 reads SGHRS; CDR2 reads YFSETQ. The CDR3: CASSFGGPYEQYF. For the CDR3, the DNA is TGCGCCAGCAGCTTCGGAGGGCCCTACGAGCAGTACTTC.

This clone was seen only a few times. The chain joins TRBV13 to TRBJ2-7; 9 bases are a match to TRBD1. This CDR3 is built from 14 residues. V gave up 5 bases and J gave up 4 bases; unmatched junction bases: 6. Germline values: CDR1 PRHDT, CDR2 FYEKMQ (reference sequence). The CDR3 loop reads CASSPDRGIYEQYF. CDR3 coding DNA: TGTGCCAGCAGCCCCGACAGGGGGATATACGAGCAGTACTTC.

This clone showed up just once. J is TRBJ2-7 and V is TRBV5-1, with D possibly matching TRBD1 (5 bases). This CDR3 spans 14 amino acids. Trimming cost V 4 bases and J 2 bases, with 13 bases left between them. Germline assignment: CDR1 SGHRS and CDR2 YFSETQ. CDR3 loop: CASSPRQLTYEQYF. The CDR3 DNA follows: TGCGCCAGCAGCCCGAGACAGCTGACCTACGAGCAGTACTTC.

The V and J genes are TRBV30 and TRBJ1-6, with D unresolved. CDR3 size: 15 residues. V dropped 6 bases and J dropped 3 bases, with 15 bases sitting between them. In germline, CDR1 is GTSNPN, CDR2 SVGIG (reference sequence). CDR3 nucleotides: TGTGCCTGCCGACGGGGAGACCTCTATAATTCACCCCTCCACTTT. Encoded protein: CACRRGDLYNSPLHF.

This chain uses TRBV5-1 with TRBJ1-4, with D possibly matching TRBD1 (5 bases). This CDR3 has 17 residues. Germline V lookup: CDR1 SGHRS, CDR2 YFSETQ. The V gene lost 0 bases and the J gene lost 4 bases, with 16 bases spanning the gap. Here the CDR3 reads CASSLGVQGPFNEKLFF. The DNA of the CDR3 is TGCGCCAGCAGCTTGGGAGTTCAGGGTCCTTTTAATGAAAAACTGTTTTTT.

The V gene is TRBV30, the J gene TRBJ1-2, with TRBD1 matching over 9 bases. The length of the CDR3 is 15 residues. CDR1 is GTSNPN and CDR2 is SVGIG in the germline V gene (reference sequence). V dropped 4 bases and J dropped 4; count of bases not matched to a gene: 10. In DNA form, the CDR3 reads TGTGCCTGGACCCCGGGACAGGGACTTCTCTATGGCTACACCTTC. It is translated as CAWTPGQGLLYGYTF.

The V call is TRBV24-1, the J call TRBJ1-2; TRBD1 aligns across 7 bases. The junction had 13 bases not matched to a gene; V was cut back by 2 bases and J by 2 bases. Germline loops: CDR1 KGHDR, CDR2 SFDVKD. CDR3 length: 18 amino acids. CDR3 nucleotide sequence: TGTGCCACCAGTGATTCTGCAGGTCCGGGACAGTTAAACTATGGCTACACCTTC. It codes for CATSDSAGPGQLNYGYTF.

This sequence joins TRBV6-5 and TRBJ1-1, with 10 bases lining up with TRBD1. In germline, CDR1 is MNHEY, CDR2 SVGAGI. The CDR3 spans 15 residues. The junction had 9 bases not matched to a gene; V was cut back by 6 bases and J by 5 bases. CDR3 coding DNA: TGTGCCAGCAGCCAAAGGGACAGGGGATTGACTGAAGCTTTCTTT. This encodes CASSQRDRGLTEAFF.

This clone was detected only a few times. The junction shows a germline mismatch at one end, possibly a read error. The J gene is TRBJ1-3, the V gene TRBV12-3 or TRBV12-4; D not certain. This CDR3 has 11 residues. For the CDR3, the DNA is TGTGCCAGCAGCTTAGACACAGTCATATATTTT. Protein: CASSLDTVIYF.

V and J are TRBV5-1 and TRBJ1-6; 9 bases agree with TRBD1. The V and J ends lost 4 bases and 10 bases, in that order; junction bases with no gene match: 9. The CDR3 covers 15 residues. Germline loops: CDR1 SGHRS, CDR2 YFSETQ. The DNA for the CDR3 is TGCGCCAGCAGCCAGAGGGGACAGGGAACATCACCCCTCCACTTT. Encoded protein: CASSQRGQGTSPLHF.

The chain is built from TRBV29-1 and TRBJ2-7; a weak D match, TRBD1 (5 bases). The CDR3 runs to 13 residues. Germline V gene data show CDR1 as SQVTM and CDR2 as ANQGSEA. Between the trimmed V and J ends, which lost 7 bases and 7 bases, there was a span of 20 bases. CDR3 residues: CSGILARGSEQYF. CDR3 DNA: TGCAGCGGAATCCTGGCTAGGGGTAGTGAGCAGTACTTC.

This clone was found once. V and J are TRBV24-1 and TRBJ1-5, with D unresolved. Trimming left V 2 bases short and J 5 bases short, with 9 bases between. Looked up from germline, CDR1 is KGHDR and CDR2 is SFDVKD. The CDR3 contains 14 residues. CDR3 coding DNA: TGTGCCACCAGTGATTCTTTCCGCGATCAGCCCCAGCATTTT. Amino acid sequence: CATSDSFRDQPQHF.

This clone was observed a single time. CDR3 region: CASRSRSQGVTEAFF. The CDR3 DNA sequence: TGTGCCAGTAGGAGTCGAAGCCAGGGCGTCACTGAAGCTTTCTTT. The rearrangement links TRBV19 to TRBJ1-1; weak D call: TRBD1 (5 bases). V dropped 6 bases and J dropped 4 bases, with 18 bases sitting between them. Germline V gene lookup returns CDR1 LNHDA and CDR2 SQIVND (reference sequence). The CDR3 is 15 residues long.

The chain employs TRBV5-1 and TRBJ1-4; no clear D. The CDR3 spans 8 residues. V lost 3 bases, J lost 16 bases, and 4 bases lay in between. Germline V CDR1 and CDR2: SGHRS, YFSETQ. Here the CDR3 DNA reads TGCGCCAGCAGCTGGCCGTTTTTT. Residues: CASSWPFF.

This clone appeared a single time. The chain carries TRBV18 and TRBJ2-5, with TRBD2 identical over 7 bases. The CDR3 length is 15 residues. J lost 5 bases, V lost 3 bases, and 9 bases had no gene match. Looked up from germline, CDR1 is KGHSH and CDR2 is LQKENI. In DNA form, the CDR3 reads TGTGCCAGCTCACCGAGGGACTATTTCGCGGAGACCCAGTACTTC. It yields the protein CASSPRDYFAETQYF.

The chain uses TRBV5-4 and TRBJ2-7, with a weak D call TRBD1 (6 bases). Germline CDR1 is SGHNT and CDR2 is YYREEE (reference sequence). CDR3 length equals 12 residues. V gave up 4 bases and J gave up 6 bases, with 11 bases separating them. CDR3 protein: CASSPPRGEQYF. CDR3 bases: TGTGCCAGCAGCCCCCCCAGGGGCGAGCAGTACTTC.

The CDR3 region has the DNA TGTGCCAGCAGCTTGTTGGGACAGGAATTTACAGATACGCAGTATTTT. It codes for CASSLLGQEFTDTQYF. The V and J genes are TRBV5-6 and TRBJ2-3; 8 positions agree with TRBD1. V was clipped by 1 base and J by 3 bases; unmatched bases: 7. CDR1 SGHDT and CDR2 YYEEEE come from the germline V gene. The CDR3 loop spans 16 amino acids.

The genes are TRBV12-5 and TRBJ1-2; unclear D gene. CDR3 length equals 14 residues. V lost 4 bases and J 6 bases, leaving 15 bases between the germline ends. CDR1 is LGHNT and CDR2 is FRNRAP in the germline V gene. CDR3 DNA: TGTGCTAGTGGTTCAATCCCCGGGCGGGATGGCTACACCTTC. It specifies CASGSIPGRDGYTF.

The chain carries TRBV5-1 and TRBJ1-6, with 7 bases matching TRBD1. The CDR3 spans 17 residues. The J segment lost 2 bases and the V segment lost 4 bases, leaving 9 bases of the junction unmatched. CDR1 and CDR2 from the germline V gene are SGHRS and YFSETQ. CDR3 region: CASSNRGSSAYNSPLHF. CDR3 in DNA: TGCGCCAGCAGCAACAGGGGTTCGAGCGCCTATAATTCACCCCTCCACTTT.

This clone was seen a handful of times. The rearrangement links TRBV11-3 to TRBJ2-6; D is possibly TRBD2 (5 bases). The CDR3 has 15 residues. Looked up from germline, CDR1 is SGHNT and CDR2 is YENEEA. V was shortened by 3 bases and J by 6 bases, with 12 bases between the two germline ends. Written as DNA, the CDR3 is TGTGCCAGCAGCTTGCTCGGGGATACGGCCAACGTCCTGACTTTC. Translating it yields CASSLLGDTANVLTF.

This clone was counted between two and nine times. The chain combines TRBV20-1 with TRBJ1-5; D may be TRBD1 (6 bases). Germline V gene lookup returns CDR1 DFQATT and CDR2 SNEGSKA (reference sequence). Trimming left V 3 bases short and J 0 bases short, with 12 bases between. This CDR3 has 15 residues. The CDR3 bases are TGCAGTGCTAGTATGGGGGCCCCTAGCAATCAGCCCCAGCATTTT. As protein: CSASMGAPSNQPQHF.